The rows below give T cell receptor beta chains drawn from one sample of a study of early T cells in non-severe SARS-CoV-2 infection. TCRdb fed the 5' RACE reads into MiXCR, producing one record per CDR3 protein. The sample lists 71,000 or so distinct CDR3 sequences; roughly 13% were seen once. What was sequenced was whole blood. Every receptor here comes from an adult who was a healthcare worker with PCR-confirmed SARS-CoV-2 infection or an uninfected control (not recorded which). Each CDR3 is given with its conserved first and last residue. The D gene is left open where the match is weak. Clone size is not always given. Where it is, it says once, few, many or a class for expanded clones.

clone size	V gene	J gene	D gene	CDR3 DNA	CDR3 protein
NA	TRBV29-1	TRBJ2-4	TRBD1	TGCAGCGTTGATGGACAGGCGGACATTCAGTACTTC	CSVDGQADIQYF
few	TRBV18	TRBJ2-5	TRBD1	TGTGCCAGCTCACCACCGGGACAGGGGCAGGAGACCCAGTACTTC	CASSPPGQGQETQYF
few	TRBV5-1	TRBJ2-1	NA	TGCGCCAGCTCGCACGGGCAGGGGTATATCAATGAGCAGTTCTTC	CASSHGQGYINEQFF
many	TRBV7-9	TRBJ1-3	NA	TGTGCCAGCAGCTTAGCGAAGGGCGGGGGAATCTCTGGAAACACCATATATTTT	CASSLAKGGGISGNTIYF
few	TRBV28	TRBJ2-7	TRBD1	TGTGCCAGCAGTCAATCCGGGACAGGTCTTTGGGAGCAGTACTTC	CASSQSGTGLWEQYF
few	TRBV7-2	TRBJ2-1	NA	TGTGCCAGCAGCAACTCCTGGGGCGATGAGCAGTTCTTC	CASSNSWGDEQFF
few	TRBV29-1	TRBJ2-3	NA	TGCAGCGTTGATAGTCCTAGCACAGATACGCAGTATTTT	CSVDSPSTDTQYF
NA	TRBV28	TRBJ2-7	NA	TGTGCCAGCGAGGACAACAGGGAACCCTACGAGCAGTACTTC	CASEDNREPYEQYF
few	TRBV5-1	TRBJ1-1	TRBD1	TGCGCCAGCAGCTTAGACAGGGGAATGAACACTGAAGCTTTCTTT	CASSLDRGMNTEAFF
once	TRBV12-5	TRBJ2-5	NA	TGTGCTAGTGGCGTAGAAGAGACCCAGTACTTC	CASGVEETQYF
NA	TRBV10-3	TRBJ2-1	NA	TGTGCCATCAGTGCCCCGAACACGGAGCAGTTCTTC	CAISAPNTEQFF
few	TRBV4-3	TRBJ2-1	NA	TGCGCCAGCAGCCCTGCCGTGGGACACAATGAGCAGTTCTTC	CASSPAVGHNEQFF
many	TRBV6-5	TRBJ2-5	NA	TGTGCCACCTCAATCCGACGGCTTCAAGAGACCCAGTACTTC	CATSIRRLQETQYF
few	TRBV12-3/TRBV12-4	TRBJ2-3	TRBD2	TGTGCCAGCAGTTTTTTGTCAGCGGGGGGCACAGATACGCAGTATTTT	CASSFLSAGGTDTQYF
NA	TRBV29-1	TRBJ2-1	TRBD1	TGCAGCGTTGACCGGACAGGTTCCTACAATGAGCAGTTCTTC	CSVDRTGSYNEQFF
NA	TRBV20-1	TRBJ2-7	TRBD1	TGCAGTGCTAGGGTGACAGGGAACTACGAGCAGTACTTC	CSARVTGNYEQYF
NA	TRBV7-2	TRBJ2-3	NA	TGTGCCAGCAGCACCACTCTAGCTGACAGCACAGATACGCAGTATTTT	CASSTTLADSTDTQYF
once	TRBV28	TRBJ2-7	NA	TGTGCCAGCAGTCCCGACACCTTTGGGCAGTACTTC	CASSPDTFGQYF
few	TRBV6-1	TRBJ2-5	NA	TGTGCCAGCAGTGAAGCGGGGATAACAGCTCAAGAGACCCAGTACTTC	CASSEAGITAQETQYF
many	TRBV7-6	TRBJ1-3	NA	TGTGCCAGCAGCTTGGGACCGCGGGCCTTATATTTT	CASSLGPRALYF
NA	TRBV29-1	TRBJ2-3	NA	TGCAGCGTTGGTGATACGCAGTATTTT	CSVGDTQYF
few	TRBV6-1	TRBJ2-1	NA	TGTGCCAGCAGTGTGGAGTATGATGAGCAGTTCTTC	CASSVEYDEQFF
NA	TRBV6-2/TRBV6-3	TRBJ2-7	TRBD1	TGTGCCAGCAGACAGGGGGACGAGCAGTACTTC	CASRQGDEQYF
many	TRBV7-6	TRBJ2-2	TRBD1	TGTGCCAGCAGCGCGACAGGGGGCGCTGGCACCGGGGAGCTGTTTTTT	CASSATGGAGTGELFF
NA	TRBV29-1	TRBJ2-3	TRBD1	TGCAGCGTTTGGACAGGGGCCGAAGATACGCAGTATTTT	CSVWTGAEDTQYF
once	TRBV11-1	TRBJ2-5	NA	TGTGCCAGCAGCCCCTTAGGGCAGCGGGCGTTGTTCACCCAGTACTTC	CASSPLGQRALFTQYF
NA	TRBV27	TRBJ2-7	NA	TGTGCCAGCAGTTTGAGGGCCCACTACGAGCAGTACTTC	CASSLRAHYEQYF
many	TRBV5-6	TRBJ1-2	NA	TGTGCCAGCAGCCAAGAGAGGCGCAACTATGGCTACACCTTC	CASSQERRNYGYTF
once	TRBV7-9	TRBJ1-2	NA	TGTGCCAGCAGCTTAGCGGCAGCTAACTTTGGCTACACCTTC	CASSLAAANFGYTF
NA	TRBV10-3	TRBJ2-3	NA	TGTGCCATCAGTGGCCCCGATAGTACGCAGTATTTT	CAISGPDSTQYF
many	TRBV7-2	TRBJ2-7	NA	TGTGCCAGCAGCGTGACCGGGAGCACCTACGAGCAGTACTTC	CASSVTGSTYEQYF
many	TRBV28	TRBJ2-3	NA	TGTGCCAGCACGAACGGGGGCACAGATACGCAGTATTTT	CASTNGGTDTQYF
few	TRBV9	TRBJ1-1	NA	TGTGCCAGCAGCCCCTACTTGGGGGAAGCTTTCTTT	CASSPYLGEAFF
few	TRBV6-2/TRBV6-3	TRBJ2-7	NA	TGTGCCACCTCTGGGGCGGGGTACGAGCAGTACTTC	CATSGAGYEQYF
few	TRBV6-6	TRBJ2-7	NA	TGTGCCAGCAGTTACTCGTGGGACATATCCTCCTACGAGCAGTACTTC	CASSYSWDISSYEQYF
many	TRBV28	TRBJ1-2	TRBD1	TGTGCCAGCAGAGCCCAGGGGGCATCCTCATATGGCTACACCTTC	CASRAQGASSYGYTF
many	TRBV27	TRBJ1-1	NA	TGTGCCAGCAGTCAACTGGTGGGGACTGAAGCTTTCTTT	CASSQLVGTEAFF
many	TRBV7-9	TRBJ1-1	NA	TGTGCCAGCAGCTTAGTGAACACTGAAGCTTTCTTT	CASSLVNTEAFF
many	TRBV19	TRBJ2-2	NA	TGTGCCACAACGGGGGTGTCGGTAAACACCGGGGAGCTGTTTTTT	CATTGVSVNTGELFF
NA	TRBV12-3/TRBV12-4	TRBJ2-3	NA	TGTGCCAGCAGTTCCCGGCCTGGGGCTACGCAGTATTTT	CASSSRPGATQYF
many	TRBV7-9	TRBJ1-5	NA	TGTGCCAGCAGCTTAGACGGGAATCAGCCCCAGCATTTT	CASSLDGNQPQHF
many	TRBV6-6	TRBJ2-1	NA	TGTGCCAGCGGACGCCCTCAGCAGTTCTTC	CASGRPQQFF
few	TRBV7-9	TRBJ2-5	TRBD2	TGTGCCAGCAGCGCAGCTAGCGGGGGAAGGGTAGAGACCCAGTACTTC	CASSAASGGRVETQYF
many	TRBV12-3/TRBV12-4	TRBJ1-1	TRBD1	TGTGCCAGCAGTTTGGGGACAGGGAACACTGAAGCTTTCTTT	CASSLGTGNTEAFF
many	TRBV20-1	TRBJ1-6	NA	TGCAGTGCTAGAAAGGAGGTCTCCTATAATTCACCCCTCCACTTT	CSARKEVSYNSPLHF
NA	TRBV27	TRBJ2-1	NA	TGTGCCAGCACCACCGCCGGGACAAGGCAGTTCTTC	CASTTAGTRQFF
NA	TRBV5-1	TRBJ1-2	NA	TGCGCCAGCAGCTTGGTCGCCGGAACTAACTATGGCTACACCTTC	CASSLVAGTNYGYTF
few	TRBV18	TRBJ2-5	TRBD1	TGTGCCAGCTCACCGAAGGACAGGGCATGGGAGACCCAGTACTTC	CASSPKDRAWETQYF
few	TRBV9	TRBJ1-4	NA	TGTGCCAGCAGCGTAGAATTACAGGGCGGCGAAAAACTGTTTTTT	CASSVELQGGEKLFF
NA	TRBV3-1	TRBJ1-2	NA	TGTGCCAGCAGCCAGGGACGGCACTATGGCTACACCTTC	CASSQGRHYGYTF
many	TRBV6-1	TRBJ1-6	NA	TGTGCCAGCAGTGAAAGGGCGAATAATTCACCCCTCCACTTT	CASSERANNSPLHF
few	TRBV25-1	TRBJ2-5	NA	TGTGCCAGCAACAGGGCGGCAGGGGAAGAGACCCAGTACTTC	CASNRAAGEETQYF
NA	TRBV12-3/TRBV12-4	TRBJ1-3	NA	TGTGCCAGCAGTTTTCCGGGTCCCACTCTAGCGGACACCATATATTTT	CASSFPGPTLADTIYF
few	TRBV20-1	TRBJ2-1	TRBD2	TGCAGTGCTCCTCGTAGGGAGGGGTACAATGAGCAGTTCTTC	CSAPRREGYNEQFF
NA	TRBV11-2	TRBJ1-3	TRBD1	TGTGCCAGCAGCTTAGATGCTCAGGGGGCAACTGGAAACACCATATATTTT	CASSLDAQGATGNTIYF
NA	TRBV19	TRBJ2-3	TRBD2	TGTGCCAGTAGAACAGCGGGGGTTGGAGATACGCAGTATTTT	CASRTAGVGDTQYF
many	TRBV20-1	TRBJ1-1	TRBD1	TGCAGTGCTAGAGGACAGGGCTACACTGAAGCTTTCTTT	CSARGQGYTEAFF